This T cell receptor beta chain was recorded in a study of identifying expanded T cells in peripheral blood. Findings and caveats of the study: Variance in clone template counts between approximately two-week samples significantly increased with total template count across all healthy donors.

Germline V lookup: CDR1 GTSNPN, CDR2 SVGIG (reference sequence). The CDR3 loop spans 13 amino acids. V was clipped by 2 bases and J by 9 bases, with 11 bases between them. Data came from immunoSEQ multiplex PCR; TCRdb stores just in-frame clones and leaves some out. The data show 75,000 to 90,000 clones, roughly 81% seen once. Collection occurred without any documented infections or immune events in donors. Regarding this clone: Its antigen is undetermined.

The sequenced material came from blood. This receptor was identified in a person aged 18 to 75 in good health. The chain is built from TRBV30 and TRBJ1-6, with D tentatively TRBD1 (6 bases). CDR3 nucleotide sequence: TGTGCCTGGAGTACAGGGTTGGTTTCACCCCTCCACTTT. Protein sequence: CAWSTGLVSPLHF.